One T cell receptor (beta chain) is described in this entry. This sample stems from a study of molecular identifiers for immune sequencing clone quantification. TCRdb redid the calling of the PCR reads with MiXCR, one entry per CDR3 protein. The sample has about 510,000 distinct CDR3 sequences; roughly 26% are singletons. Trimming took 1 base from V and 0 from J, leaving 10 bases between them. Germline lookup yields CDR1 DFQATT and CDR2 SNEGSKA (reference sequence). The CDR3 consists of 14 residues. The receptor comes from a human donor in good health. Some libraries in this study had Jurkat cell RNA spiked in. The chain joins TRBV20-1 to TRBJ2-7, with no clear D. Specimen: naive CD8+ T cells from blood, with Jurkat cell RNA spiked in. Subset noted: FACS-sorted CD8+CD4-CCR7+CD45RA+ naive T cells. The CDR3 here is CSARAQPRSYEQYF. CDR3 coding DNA: TGCAGTGCTAGAGCACAGCCTCGCTCCTACGAGCAGTACTTC.